Listed below are T cell receptor beta chains from one sample, sequenced in a study of blood T cell repertoires in COVID-19. Only in-frame clones appear in the TCRdb table, and some are missing; sequencing was by immunoSEQ multiplex PCR. The profile shows over 200,000 clones, roughly 88% of them singletons. Sequenced: PBMCs or T cells enriched from blood (not recorded which). These receptors were collected from a woman between 25 and 40 years old who had been exposed to COVID-19. The CDR3 runs from the conserved cysteine through the conserved F or W. The D gene is left open where the match is weak. Clone size is shown for a subset of rows, as once, few, many or a class of expanded clone.

abundance	j_gene	d_gene	v_gene	CDR3nt	CDR3aa
-	TRBJ2-6	-	TRBV5-5	TGTGCCAGCAGCTTGGCGGCGGGGTCGGGGGCCAACGTCCTGACTTTC	CASSLAAGSGANVLTF
-	TRBJ1-4	-	TRBV5-8	TGTGCCAGCCCGGGTCACTTTGCAACTAATGAAAAACTGTTTTTT	CASPGHFATNEKLFF
-	TRBJ1-1	-	TRBV19	TGTGCCAGTAGCACTCAGGGAGGCACTGAAGCTTTCTTT	CASSTQGGTEAFF
-	TRBJ1-1	-	TRBV19	TGTGCCAGTAGTATGGAGTGGGTCACTGAAGCTTTCTTT	CASSMEWVTEAFF
-	TRBJ2-3	TRBD2	TRBV7-9	TGTGCCAGCAGCTTAATCGTGCTGGGACTAGCGGGCCCCACAGATACGCAGTATTTT	CASSLIVLGLAGPTDTQYF
-	TRBJ1-2	TRBD1	TRBV6-5	TGTGCCAGCAGTTACTCCGGGACAGGGGCGAGAGGCTACACCTTC	CASSYSGTGARGYTF
-	TRBJ1-1	-	TRBV29-1	TGCAGCGTTGGACCCTGGCGGGGTCGGGGAAGCACTGAAGCTTTCTTT	CSVGPWRGRGSTEAFF
-	TRBJ2-2	TRBD2	TRBV18	TGTGCCAGCTCACATAGAGCGACTAGCGGGAGCGGCACCGGGGAGCTGTTTTTT	CASSHRATSGSGTGELFF
-	TRBJ2-7	-	TRBV29-1	TGCAGCGTCCCTAAGGGGGGGGGCCCTGCGCTTTACGAGCAGTACTTC	CSVPKGGGPALYEQYF
few	TRBJ1-2	TRBD1	TRBV9	TGTGCCAGCAGCCGGGACAGCTACTATGGCTACACCTTC	CASSRDSYYGYTF
-	TRBJ2-7	-	TRBV29-1	TGCAGCGCTTGGGACTCCCTCTCCTACGAGCAGTACTTC	CSAWDSLSYEQYF
once	TRBJ2-3	-	TRBV7-9	TGTGCCAGCAGCTTCAGGGGCACAGATACGCAGTATTTT	CASSFRGTDTQYF
once	TRBJ1-2	TRBD1	TRBV6-6	TGTGCCAGCAGTCTCCAAAACCCGGGACAGGGATACTATGGCTACACCTTC	CASSLQNPGQGYYGYTF
once	TRBJ1-5	-	TRBV18	TGTGCCAGCTCACCGGAGGTTGTCGGGCCAGACAATCAGCCCCAGCATTTT	CASSPEVVGPDNQPQHF
-	TRBJ2-3	-	TRBV30	TGTGCCTGGAGTGTAGGCCCTACGGGAGTCACAGATACGCAGTATTTT	CAWSVGPTGVTDTQYF
-	TRBJ1-4	TRBD1	TRBV19	TGTGCCAGTAGTCGACAGGGGGCACGGAATGAAAAACTGTTTTTT	CASSRQGARNEKLFF
-	TRBJ2-1	-	TRBV10-2	TGCGCCACCGCGGACAGCTCCTACAATGAGCAGTTCTTC	CATADSSYNEQFF